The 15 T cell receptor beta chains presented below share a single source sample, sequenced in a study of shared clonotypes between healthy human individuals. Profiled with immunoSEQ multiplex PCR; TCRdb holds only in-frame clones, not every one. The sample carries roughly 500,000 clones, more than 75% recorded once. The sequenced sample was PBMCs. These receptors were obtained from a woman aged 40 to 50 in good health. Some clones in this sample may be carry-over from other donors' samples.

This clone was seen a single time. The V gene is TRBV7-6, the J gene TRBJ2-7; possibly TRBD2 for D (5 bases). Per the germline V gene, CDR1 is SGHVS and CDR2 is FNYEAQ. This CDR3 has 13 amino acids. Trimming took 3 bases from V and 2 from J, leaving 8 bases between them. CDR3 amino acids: CASSLGEPYEQYF. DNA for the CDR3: TGTGCCAGCAGCTTGGGAGAGCCCTACGAGCAGTACTTC.

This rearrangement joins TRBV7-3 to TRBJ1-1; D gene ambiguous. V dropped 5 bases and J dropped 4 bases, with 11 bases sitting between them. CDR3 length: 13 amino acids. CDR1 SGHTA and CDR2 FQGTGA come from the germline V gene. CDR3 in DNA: TGTGCCAGCAGCAGTGGCCGGGGCACTGAAGCTTTCTTT. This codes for CASSSGRGTEAFF.

CDR3 in DNA: TGTGCCACCAGCTCCCAACAGGGCCCTAATGAAAAACTGTTTTTT. Protein product: CATSSQQGPNEKLFF. The rearrangement uses TRBV15 and TRBJ1-4; D perhaps matches TRBD1 (6 bases). The length of the CDR3 is 15 residues. Trimming left V 5 bases short and J 3 bases short, with 13 bases between. Looked up from germline, CDR1 is LNHNV and CDR2 is YYDKDF (reference sequence).

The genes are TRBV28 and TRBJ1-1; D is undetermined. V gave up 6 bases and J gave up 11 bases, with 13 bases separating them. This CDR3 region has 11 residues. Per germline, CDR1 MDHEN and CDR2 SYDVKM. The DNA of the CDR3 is TGTGCCAGCAGGTCGGATCAATGGGCTTTCTTT. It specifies CASRSDQWAFF.

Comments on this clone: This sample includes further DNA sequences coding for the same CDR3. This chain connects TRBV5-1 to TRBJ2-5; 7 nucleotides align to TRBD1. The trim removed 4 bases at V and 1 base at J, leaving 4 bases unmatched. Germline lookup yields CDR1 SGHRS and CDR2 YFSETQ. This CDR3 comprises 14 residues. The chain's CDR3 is CASSPGTAQETQYF. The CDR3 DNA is TGCGCCAGCAGCCCTGGGACAGCCCAAGAGACCCAGTACTTC.

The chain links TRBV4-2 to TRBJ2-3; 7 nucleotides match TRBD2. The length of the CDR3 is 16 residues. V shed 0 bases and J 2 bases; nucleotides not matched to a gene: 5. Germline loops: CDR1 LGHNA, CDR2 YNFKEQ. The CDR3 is CASSQESAGATDTQYF. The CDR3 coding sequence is TGTGCCAGCAGCCAAGAATCGGCGGGAGCCACAGATACGCAGTATTTT.

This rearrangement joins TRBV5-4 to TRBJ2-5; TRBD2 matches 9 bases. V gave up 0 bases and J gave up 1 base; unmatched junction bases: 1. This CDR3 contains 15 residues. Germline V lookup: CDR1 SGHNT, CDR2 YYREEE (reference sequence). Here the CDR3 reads CASSLEAGGQETQYF. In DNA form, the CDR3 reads TGTGCCAGCAGCTTGGAAGCGGGAGGCCAAGAGACCCAGTACTTC.

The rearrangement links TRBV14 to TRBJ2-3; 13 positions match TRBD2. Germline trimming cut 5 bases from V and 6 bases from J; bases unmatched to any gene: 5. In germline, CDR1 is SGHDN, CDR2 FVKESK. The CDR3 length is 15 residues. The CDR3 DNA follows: TGTGCCAGCAGCGGACTAGCGGGAGCGGCGGATACGCAGTATTTT. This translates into CASSGLAGAADTQYF.

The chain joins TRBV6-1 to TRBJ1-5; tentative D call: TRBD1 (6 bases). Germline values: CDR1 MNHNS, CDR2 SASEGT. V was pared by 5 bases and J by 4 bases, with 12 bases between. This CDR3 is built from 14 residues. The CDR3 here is CASSNRAGNQPQHF. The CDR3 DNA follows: TGTGCCAGCAGTAACAGGGCAGGGAATCAGCCCCAGCATTTT.

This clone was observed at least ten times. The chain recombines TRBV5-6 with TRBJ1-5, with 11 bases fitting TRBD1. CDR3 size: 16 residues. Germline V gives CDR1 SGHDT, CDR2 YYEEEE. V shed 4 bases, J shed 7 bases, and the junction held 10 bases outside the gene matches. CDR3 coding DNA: TGTGCCAGCAGCAGCCGGACAGGGGGCTTGGGCCAGCCCCAGCATTTT. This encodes CASSSRTGGLGQPQHF.

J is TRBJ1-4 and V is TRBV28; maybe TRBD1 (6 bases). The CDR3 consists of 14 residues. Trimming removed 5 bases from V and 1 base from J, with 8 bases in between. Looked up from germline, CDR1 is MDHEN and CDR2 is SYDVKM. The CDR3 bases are TGTGCCAGCAGTCTGGGACAAACTAATGAAAAACTGTTTTTT. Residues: CASSLGQTNEKLFF. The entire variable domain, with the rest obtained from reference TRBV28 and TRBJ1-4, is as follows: DVKVTQSSRYLVKRTGEKVFLECVQDMDHENMFWYRQDPGLGLRLIYFSYDVKMKEKGDIPEGYSVSREKKERFSLILESASTNQTSMYLCASSLGQTNEKLFFGSGTQLSVL.

In nucleotides, the CDR3 is TGTGCCAGCAGGGCCCGACTAGCGGACTACGAGCAGTACTTC. It translates to CASRARLADYEQYF. The rearrangement joins TRBV6-6 to TRBJ2-7, with TRBD2 matching over 9 bases. CDR1 and CDR2 (germline): MNHNY, SVGAGI (reference sequence). V lost 6 bases and J lost 3; bases outside the gene matches: 6. CDR3 length: 14 residues.

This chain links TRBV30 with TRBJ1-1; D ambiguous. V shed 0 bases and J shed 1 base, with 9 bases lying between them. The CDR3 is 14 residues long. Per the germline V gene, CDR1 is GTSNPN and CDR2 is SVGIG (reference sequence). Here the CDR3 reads CAWSVLGENTEAFF. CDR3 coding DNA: TGTGCCTGGAGTGTACTTGGGGAGAACACTGAAGCTTTCTTT.

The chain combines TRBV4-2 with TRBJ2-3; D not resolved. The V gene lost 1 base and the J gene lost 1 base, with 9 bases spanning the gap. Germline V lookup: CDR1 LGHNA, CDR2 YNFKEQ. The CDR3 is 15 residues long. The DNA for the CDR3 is TGTGCCAGCAGCCAAGGCGAGGCCCGCACAGATACGCAGTATTTT. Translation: CASSQGEARTDTQYF.

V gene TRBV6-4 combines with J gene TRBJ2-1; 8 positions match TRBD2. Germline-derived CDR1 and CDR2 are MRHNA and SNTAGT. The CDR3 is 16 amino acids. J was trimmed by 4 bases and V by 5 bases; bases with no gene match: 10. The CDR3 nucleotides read TGTGCCAGCAGTCTCCTGGGGGGGACTAGATACAATGAGCAGTTCTTC. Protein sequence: CASSLLGGTRYNEQFF.